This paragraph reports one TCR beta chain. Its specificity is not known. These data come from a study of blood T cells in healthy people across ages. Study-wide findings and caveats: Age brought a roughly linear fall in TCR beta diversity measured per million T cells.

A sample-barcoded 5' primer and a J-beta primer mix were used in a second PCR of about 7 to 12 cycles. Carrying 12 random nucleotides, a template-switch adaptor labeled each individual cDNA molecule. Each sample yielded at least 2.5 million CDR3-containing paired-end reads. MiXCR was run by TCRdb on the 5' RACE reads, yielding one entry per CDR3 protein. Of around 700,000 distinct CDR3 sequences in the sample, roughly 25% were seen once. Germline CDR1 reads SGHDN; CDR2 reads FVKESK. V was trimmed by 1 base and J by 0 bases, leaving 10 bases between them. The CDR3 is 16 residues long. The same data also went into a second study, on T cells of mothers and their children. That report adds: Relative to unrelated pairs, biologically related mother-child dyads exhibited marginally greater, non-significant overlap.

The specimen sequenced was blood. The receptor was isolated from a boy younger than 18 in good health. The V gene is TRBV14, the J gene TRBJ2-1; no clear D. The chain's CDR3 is CASSQGGHRSYNEQFF. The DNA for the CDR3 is TGTGCCAGCAGCCAAGGTGGGCACCGCTCCTACAATGAGCAGTTCTTC.